The next 2 T cell receptor beta chains were all read from a single sample in a study of cytomegalovirus exposure and HLA in healthy donors. PCR amplification relied on 60 Vbeta primers (plus 13 Jbeta primers). The assay was immunoSEQ multiplex PCR, and TCRdb's table has in-frame clones only and misses some. The sample lists about 160,000 clones; 87% were seen once. What was sequenced was PBMCs. These receptors all stem from a woman aged 25 to 45 in good health and CMV-seronegative.

The chain links TRBV19 to TRBJ2-1, with TRBD2 matching 8 bases. Looked up from germline, CDR1 is LNHDA and CDR2 is SQIVND (reference sequence). The CDR3 is made up of 16 amino acids. V lost 4 bases and J lost 4; bases outside the gene matches: 9. The CDR3 sequence: CASSTQGLGGYNEQFF. In DNA, the CDR3 is TGTGCCAGTAGTACCCAGGGACTAGGGGGGTACAATGAGCAGTTCTTC.

This sequence joins TRBV11-2 and TRBJ2-5, with TRBD2 matching 7 bases. The CDR3 has 17 residues. The germline CDR1 and CDR2 sequences are SGHAT and FQNNGV. V lost 3 bases, J lost 2 bases, and 12 bases stayed unmatched. The CDR3 DNA reads TGTGCCAGCAGCTTGCCTAGGTCGGCGGGGGTACAAGAGACCCAGTACTTC. Translation: CASSLPRSAGVQETQYF.